The TCR beta chain described here comes from a study of vaccination and CD4 T cells after COVID-19. Trimming pared 1 base from V and 5 bases from J, leaving 3 bases between. CDR1 and CDR2 (germline): MDHEN, SYDVKM. The CDR3 extends over 12 amino acids. This clonotype appeared a single time. The antigen remains undetermined. The treatment here: roughly nine-day PBMC culture with coronavirus spike peptide pools or control peptides (ViraFEST assay). ViraFEST expanded antigen-specific T cells with peptide pools, then sequenced TCRs. Sequence data for DNA of cultured CD4+ T cells were generated by the Oncomine TCR Beta short-read assay. In TCRdb, the PCR reads were re-called with MiXCR into one record per CDR3 protein. Of roughly 10,000 distinct CDR3 sequences listed, over 60% are singletons.

This receptor was taken from a human donor who had recovered from COVID-19. The rearrangement uses TRBV28 and TRBJ1-5; D is undetermined. Sequences were obtained from CD4+ T cells from blood, cultured in vitro. CDR3 sequence (DNA): TGTGCCAGCAGTTTATCCTATCAGCCCCAGCATTTT. Protein product: CASSLSYQPQHF. The entire variable domain, with the rest obtained from reference TRBV28 and TRBJ1-5, is as follows: DVKVTQSSRYLVKRTGEKVFLECVQDMDHENMFWYRQDPGLGLRLIYFSYDVKMKEKGDIPEGYSVSREKKERFSLILESASTNQTSMYLCASSLSYQPQHFGDGTRLSIL.